This entry features one T cell receptor beta chain sequence. The antigen remains unidentified. A read error is likely, as this CDR3 ends without the conserved phenylalanine or tryptophan. This CDR3 spans 15 amino acids. The V gene end was trimmed by 1 base and the J gene end by 10 bases; junction bases not matched to a gene: 6. This specimen belongs to a study of neurological immune-mediated disorders. Overall study findings and caveats: Multiple sclerosis, the disease with the least TCR clonal expansion, fell below healthy controls, whereas HTLV-1-associated myelopathy showed the most.

Using its own MiXCR run on the 5' RACE reads, TCRdb lists one record per CDR3 protein. The sample consists of about 50,000 distinct CDR3 sequences, 9% to 12% of them appearing once. This rearrangement joins TRBV12-3 or TRBV12-4 to TRBJ1-6; TRBD1 aligns across 8 bases. The TCR sequence derives from a man between 65 and 85 years old with HTLV-1-associated myelopathy (HAM/TSP). The sample taken for sequencing was PBMCs. This CDR3 is CASSLGQGFRSPLHY. The CDR3 DNA reads TGTGCCAGCAGTTTAGGACAGGGGTTCCGATCACCCCTCCACTAT.